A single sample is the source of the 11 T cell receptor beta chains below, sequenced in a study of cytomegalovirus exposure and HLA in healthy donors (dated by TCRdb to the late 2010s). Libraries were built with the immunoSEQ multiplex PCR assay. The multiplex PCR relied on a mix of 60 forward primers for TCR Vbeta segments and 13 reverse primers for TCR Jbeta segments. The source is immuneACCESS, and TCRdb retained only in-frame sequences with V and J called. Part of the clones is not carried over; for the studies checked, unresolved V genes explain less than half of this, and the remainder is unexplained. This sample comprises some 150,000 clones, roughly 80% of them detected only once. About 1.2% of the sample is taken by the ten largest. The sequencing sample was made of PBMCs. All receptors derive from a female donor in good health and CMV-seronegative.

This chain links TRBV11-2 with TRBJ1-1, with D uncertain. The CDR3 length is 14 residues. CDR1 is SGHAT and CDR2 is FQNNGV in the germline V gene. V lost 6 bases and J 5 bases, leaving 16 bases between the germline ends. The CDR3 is CASRGISGRTEAFF. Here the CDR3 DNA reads TGTGCCAGCAGGGGGATTTCGGGGAGGACTGAAGCTTTCTTT.

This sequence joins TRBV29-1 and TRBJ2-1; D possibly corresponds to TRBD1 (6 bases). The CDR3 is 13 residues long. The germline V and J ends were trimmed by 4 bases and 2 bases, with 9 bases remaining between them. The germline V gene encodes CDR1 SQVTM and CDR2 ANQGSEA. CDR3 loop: CSVARTAYNEQFF. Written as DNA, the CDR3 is TGCAGCGTTGCGAGGACAGCCTACAATGAGCAGTTCTTC.

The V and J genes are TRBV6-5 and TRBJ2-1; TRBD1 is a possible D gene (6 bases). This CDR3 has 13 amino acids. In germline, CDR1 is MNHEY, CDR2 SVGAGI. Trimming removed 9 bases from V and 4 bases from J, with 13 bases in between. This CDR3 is CASWDTRYNEQFF. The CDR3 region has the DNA TGTGCCAGTTGGGACACTAGATACAATGAGCAGTTCTTC.

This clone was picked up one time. CDR3 residues: CASSYLAGKRNNEQFF. In DNA form, the CDR3 reads TGTGCCAGCAGTTACTTGGCAGGGAAGAGGAACAATGAGCAGTTCTTC. The rearrangement joins TRBV6-5 to TRBJ2-1; TRBD1 is a possible D gene (5 bases). V was trimmed by 1 base and J by 5 bases, leaving 15 bases between them. Germline V CDR1 and CDR2: MNHEY, SVGAGI. The CDR3 totals 16 residues.

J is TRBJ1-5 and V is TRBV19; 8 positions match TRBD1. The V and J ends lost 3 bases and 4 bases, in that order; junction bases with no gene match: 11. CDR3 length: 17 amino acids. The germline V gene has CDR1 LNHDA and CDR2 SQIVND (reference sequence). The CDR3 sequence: CASSIHLGQGLNQPQHF. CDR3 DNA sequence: TGTGCCAGTAGTATCCACCTAGGACAGGGACTTAATCAGCCCCAGCATTTT.

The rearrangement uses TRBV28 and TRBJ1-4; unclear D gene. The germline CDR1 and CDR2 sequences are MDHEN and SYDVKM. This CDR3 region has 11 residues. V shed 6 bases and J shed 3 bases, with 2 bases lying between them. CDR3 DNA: TGTGCCAGCAGCTCTAATGAAAAACTGTTTTTT. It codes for CASSSNEKLFF.

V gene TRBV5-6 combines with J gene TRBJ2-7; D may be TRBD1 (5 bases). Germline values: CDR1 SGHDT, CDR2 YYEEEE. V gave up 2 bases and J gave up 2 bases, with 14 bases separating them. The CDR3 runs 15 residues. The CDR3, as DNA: TGTGCCAGCAGCTTACGAAAAGTCAGGGCCTACGAGCAGTACTTC. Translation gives CASSLRKVRAYEQYF.

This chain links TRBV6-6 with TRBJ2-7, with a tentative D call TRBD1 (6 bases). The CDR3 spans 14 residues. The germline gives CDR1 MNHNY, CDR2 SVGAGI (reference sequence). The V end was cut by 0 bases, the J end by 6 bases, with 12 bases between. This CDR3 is CASSYSNTGREQYF. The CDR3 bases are TGTGCCAGCAGTTACTCGAATACAGGGCGCGAGCAGTACTTC.

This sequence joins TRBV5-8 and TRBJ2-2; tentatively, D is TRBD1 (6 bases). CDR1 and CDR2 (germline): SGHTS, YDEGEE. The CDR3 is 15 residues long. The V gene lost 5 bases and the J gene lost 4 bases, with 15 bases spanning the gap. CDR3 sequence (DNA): TGTGCCAGCAGTTACAGGGCCAGAGGCACCGGGGAGCTGTTTTTT. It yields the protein CASSYRARGTGELFF.

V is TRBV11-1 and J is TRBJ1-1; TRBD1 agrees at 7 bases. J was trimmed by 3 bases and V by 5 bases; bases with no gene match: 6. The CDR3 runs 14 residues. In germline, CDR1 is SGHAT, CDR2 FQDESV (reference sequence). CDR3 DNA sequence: TGTGCCAGCAGCCCAGACAGGGCGGACACTGAAGCTTTCTTT. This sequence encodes CASSPDRADTEAFF.

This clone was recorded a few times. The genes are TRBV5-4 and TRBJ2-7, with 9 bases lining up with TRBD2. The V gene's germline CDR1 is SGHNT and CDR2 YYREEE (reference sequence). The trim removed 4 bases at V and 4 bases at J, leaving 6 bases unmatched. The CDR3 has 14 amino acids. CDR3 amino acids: CASSPTSGPYEQYF. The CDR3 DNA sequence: TGTGCCAGCAGCCCGACTAGCGGCCCTTACGAGCAGTACTTC.